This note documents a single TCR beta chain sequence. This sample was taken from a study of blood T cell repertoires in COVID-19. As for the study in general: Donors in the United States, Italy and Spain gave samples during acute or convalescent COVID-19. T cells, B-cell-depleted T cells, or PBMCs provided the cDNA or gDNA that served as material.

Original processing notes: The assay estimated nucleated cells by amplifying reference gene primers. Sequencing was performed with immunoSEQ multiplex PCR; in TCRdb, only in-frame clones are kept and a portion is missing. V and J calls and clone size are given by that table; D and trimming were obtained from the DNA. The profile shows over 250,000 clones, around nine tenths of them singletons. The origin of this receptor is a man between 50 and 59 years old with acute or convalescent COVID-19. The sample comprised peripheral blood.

CDR3 DNA sequence: TGTGCCAGTAGTATAGCCGGGTACACTGAAGCTTTCTTT. Translating gives CASSIAGYTEAFF. The V gene is TRBV19, the J gene TRBJ1-1, with unresolved D. Germline V gene sequence: CDR1 LNHDA, CDR2 SQIVND (reference sequence). V dropped 1 base and J dropped 3 bases, with 6 bases sitting between them. The CDR3 covers 13 residues.